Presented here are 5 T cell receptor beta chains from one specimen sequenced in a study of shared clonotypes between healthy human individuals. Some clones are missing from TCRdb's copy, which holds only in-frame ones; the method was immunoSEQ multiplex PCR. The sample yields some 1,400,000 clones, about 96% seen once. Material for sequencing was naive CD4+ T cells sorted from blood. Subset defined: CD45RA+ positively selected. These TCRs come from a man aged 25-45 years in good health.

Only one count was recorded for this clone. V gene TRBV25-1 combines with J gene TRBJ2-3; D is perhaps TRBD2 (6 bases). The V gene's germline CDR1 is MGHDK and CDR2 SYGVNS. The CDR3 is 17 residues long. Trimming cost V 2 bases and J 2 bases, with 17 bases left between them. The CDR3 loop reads CASSEPPGRKNTDTQYF. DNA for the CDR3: TGTGCCAGCAGTGAACCCCCAGGGAGGAAAAACACAGATACGCAGTATTTT.

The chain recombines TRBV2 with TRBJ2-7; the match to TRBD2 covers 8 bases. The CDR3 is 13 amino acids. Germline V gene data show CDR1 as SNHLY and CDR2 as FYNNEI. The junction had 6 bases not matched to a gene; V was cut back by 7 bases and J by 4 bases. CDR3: CASTTKREYEQYF. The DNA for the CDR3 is TGTGCCAGCACTACGAAGCGGGAGTACGAGCAGTACTTC.

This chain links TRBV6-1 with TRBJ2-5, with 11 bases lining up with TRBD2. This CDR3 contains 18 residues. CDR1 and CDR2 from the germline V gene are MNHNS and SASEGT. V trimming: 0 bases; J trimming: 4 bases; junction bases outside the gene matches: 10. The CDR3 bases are TGTGCCAGCAGTGAAGCGCCTCTAGCGGGAGGAAGGGGAGAGACCCAGTACTTC. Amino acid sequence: CASSEAPLAGGRGETQYF.

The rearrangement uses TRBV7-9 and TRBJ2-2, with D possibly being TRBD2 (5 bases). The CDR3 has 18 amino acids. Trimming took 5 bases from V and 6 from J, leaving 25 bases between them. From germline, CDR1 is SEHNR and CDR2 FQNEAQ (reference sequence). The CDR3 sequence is CASSHSFRLALWSGELFF. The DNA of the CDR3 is TGTGCCAGCAGCCATTCCTTCAGGCTAGCATTATGGTCCGGGGAGCTGTTTTTT.

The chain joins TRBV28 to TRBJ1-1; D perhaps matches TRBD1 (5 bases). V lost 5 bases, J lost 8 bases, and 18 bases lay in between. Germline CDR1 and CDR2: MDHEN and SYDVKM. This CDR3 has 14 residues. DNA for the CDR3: TGTGCCAGCAGTCCCAGCCTCGACAGCGGCGAAGCTTTCTTT. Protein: CASSPSLDSGEAFF.